One sample yielded the 29 T cell receptor beta chains listed below, sequenced in a study of cytomegalovirus exposure and HLA in healthy donors (dated 2017 in TCRdb). The method was the immunoSEQ multiplex PCR assay. For the multiplex PCR, a mixture combining 60 forward primers for TCR Vbeta segments and 13 reverse primers for TCR Jbeta segments was used. This is the immuneACCESS table as TCRdb keeps it, with only in-frame sequences that have V and J called. A part of the clones is gone; compared with another copy, unresolved V genes explain less than half, and the rest is unexplained. In all, the sample holds roughly 220,000 clones, and approximately 78% of those were seen once. Together, the top ten hold about 3% of the sample. The sequencing sample was made of PBMCs. These receptor sequences come from a woman aged 35 to 49 in good health and CMV-seronegative.

The table lists this clone with a few counts. J is TRBJ2-7 and V is TRBV7-2; D may be TRBD2 (6 bases). The germline gives CDR1 SGHTA, CDR2 FQGNSA. The CDR3 is 17 amino acids. V lost 2 bases to trimming and J lost 3 bases, with 20 bases between them. CDR3: CASSLMGSRRTNYEQYF. CDR3 DNA: TGTGCCAGCAGCTTAATGGGAAGTCGGCGGACTAACTACGAGCAGTACTTC.

The chain joins TRBV27 to TRBJ2-2, with 7 bases that match TRBD2. The germline V gene encodes CDR1 MNHEY and CDR2 SMNVEV (reference sequence). With V trimmed by 2 bases and J by 3 bases, 9 bases remained unmatched. The CDR3 totals 17 residues. The CDR3 here is CASSLSPLAAYTGELFF. CDR3 coding DNA: TGTGCCAGCAGTTTAAGTCCCCTAGCGGCATACACCGGGGAGCTGTTTTTT.

The genes are TRBV13 and TRBJ2-3, with 10 bases identical to TRBD1. The germline V gene encodes CDR1 PRHDT and CDR2 FYEKMQ (reference sequence). CDR3 length: 15 amino acids. V was pared by 3 bases and J by 6 bases, with 6 bases of the junction left unmatched. CDR3 DNA: TGTGCCAGCAGCTTCCAGGGGACAGGGGTGGATACGCAGTATTTT. This sequence encodes CASSFQGTGVDTQYF.

CDR3 DNA: TGTGCCAGCAGCTACGACTGGGAGAGGACCCAGTACTTC. Translating it yields CASSYDWERTQYF. The chain links TRBV5-4 to TRBJ2-5, with a tentative D call TRBD2 (5 bases). V lost 3 bases, J lost 7 bases, and 13 bases lay in between. The CDR3 covers 13 residues. From germline, CDR1 is SGHNT and CDR2 YYREEE (reference sequence).

The chain joins TRBV7-2 to TRBJ2-1; the match to TRBD2 covers 10 bases. V dropped 5 bases and J dropped 8; count of bases not matched to a gene: 9. CDR1 is SGHTA, CDR2 FQGNSA, per germline. CDR3 size: 15 residues. The CDR3 region is CASSPEREGRDEQFF. CDR3 sequence (DNA): TGTGCCAGCAGCCCTGAGCGGGAGGGCCGCGATGAGCAGTTCTTC.

The V call is TRBV28, the J call TRBJ2-7; TRBD2 matches at 10 bases. V was clipped by 2 bases and J by 7 bases; unmatched bases: 8. The CDR3 is 15 residues long. Germline V gene data show CDR1 as MDHEN and CDR2 as SYDVKM. The CDR3 DNA reads as TGTGCCAGCAGTTTAGAACTAGCGGGATTTACAGAGCAGTACTTC. It is translated as CASSLELAGFTEQYF. Filled out from reference TRBV28 and TRBJ2-7, the complete variable domain reads DVKVTQSSRYLVKRTGEKVFLECVQDMDHENMFWYRQDPGLGLRLIYFSYDVKMKEKGDIPEGYSVSREKKERFSLILESASTNQTSMYLCASSLELAGFTEQYFGPGTRLTVT.

CDR3 amino acids: CASSLVSEGEAFF. DNA of the CDR3: TGTGCCAGCAGCTTAGTCAGTGAGGGTGAAGCTTTCTTT. V and J are TRBV7-9 and TRBJ1-1; D is uncertain. CDR1 and CDR2 (germline): SEHNR, FQNEAQ (reference sequence). This CDR3 spans 13 amino acids. Trimming removed 1 base from V and 7 bases from J, with 10 bases in between.

This chain joins TRBV7-2 and TRBJ1-2; 9 nucleotides align to TRBD1. This CDR3 has 15 residues. CDR1 is SGHTA and CDR2 is FQGNSA in the germline V gene. V lost 1 base, J lost 8 bases, and 8 bases stayed unmatched. The CDR3 loop reads CASSLGSGQGGGYTF. CDR3 DNA sequence: TGTGCCAGCAGCTTAGGGTCGGGACAGGGAGGGGGCTACACCTTC.

This chain links TRBV28 with TRBJ2-7; D perhaps matches TRBD2 (5 bases). The CDR3 runs 14 residues. The germline V and J ends were trimmed by 7 bases and 7 bases, with 20 bases remaining between them. Germline V lookup: CDR1 MDHEN, CDR2 SYDVKM. The CDR3 DNA follows: TGTGCCAGCAACTCAAGGACTCCACCCAAGGAGCAGTACTTC. Translating it yields CASNSRTPPKEQYF.

This chain links TRBV29-1 with TRBJ1-5; D unresolved. This CDR3 is 13 amino acids long. Per the germline V gene, CDR1 is SQVTM and CDR2 is ANQGSEA. Deletions cut 5 bases from V and 7 bases from J, with 15 bases between. This CDR3 is CSVQVGLGQPQHF. For the CDR3, the DNA is TGCAGCGTTCAGGTAGGACTGGGACAGCCCCAGCATTTT. The variable domain in full, with the rest retrieved from reference TRBV29-1 and TRBJ1-5, is SAVISQKPSRDICQRGTSLTIQCQVDSQVTMMFWYRQQPGQSLTLIATANQGSEATYESGFVIDKFPISRPNLTFSTLTVSNMSPEDSSIYLCSVQVGLGQPQHFGDGTRLSIL.

The rearrangement links TRBV5-6 to TRBJ2-7; 10 positions match TRBD2. In germline, CDR1 is SGHDT, CDR2 YYEEEE. Losses at the gene ends were 3 bases for V and 1 base for J; bases not matched to a gene: 7. The length of the CDR3 is 16 residues. This CDR3 is CASSYAGTSVSYEQYF. DNA of the CDR3: TGTGCCAGCAGCTACGCCGGGACTAGCGTTTCCTACGAGCAGTACTTC.

The chain couples TRBV19 to TRBJ1-4, with 7 bases that match TRBD1. Germline V gene data show CDR1 as LNHDA and CDR2 as SQIVND (reference sequence). The V gene end was trimmed by 2 bases and the J gene end by 6 bases; junction bases not matched to a gene: 9. The CDR3 has 16 residues. The CDR3 region is CASSIPGWTGHEKLFF. CDR3 nucleotide sequence: TGTGCCAGTAGTATACCCGGTTGGACAGGCCATGAAAAACTGTTTTTT. The full variable domain, in which reference TRBV19 and TRBJ1-4 provide the parts outside the CDR3, is DGGITQSPKYLFRKEGQNVTLSCEQNLNHDAMYWYRQDPGQGLRLIYYSQIVNDFQKGDIAEGYSVSREKKESFPLTVTSAQKNPTAFYLCASSIPGWTGHEKLFFGSGTQLSVL.

This clone was counted once. The V and J genes are TRBV7-9 and TRBJ2-1; 8 nucleotides line up with TRBD2. The germline V gene encodes CDR1 SEHNR and CDR2 FQNEAQ (reference sequence). J lost 0 bases, V lost 2 bases, and 9 bases had no gene match. The CDR3 has 18 amino acids. The CDR3 DNA follows: TGTGCCAGCAGCTTATTCCGTAGGAGCGGGAGCTCCTACAATGAGCAGTTCTTC. It codes for CASSLFRRSGSSYNEQFF.

There are a few counts of this clone. The chain is built from TRBV14 and TRBJ2-2; no clear D. This CDR3 comprises 14 residues. Germline V gives CDR1 SGHDN, CDR2 FVKESK. The V end lost 4 bases, the J end lost 1 base, and 7 bases lay between the germline ends. CDR3 region: CASSRSGNTGELFF. The CDR3 nucleotides are TGTGCCAGCAGCCGGAGTGGGAACACCGGGGAGCTGTTTTTT.

CDR3 coding DNA: TGTGCCAGCAGGCAGTGGGACACTAAATACAATGAGCAGTTCTTC. Translated, it gives CASRQWDTKYNEQFF. This chain connects TRBV7-9 to TRBJ2-1, with D possibly matching TRBD1 (6 bases). The V end lost 6 bases, the J end lost 4 bases, and 16 bases lay between the germline ends. The CDR3 length is 15 residues. Germline V gene data show CDR1 as SEHNR and CDR2 as FQNEAQ (reference sequence).

The CDR3 protein is CASRAGPFYEQYF. CDR3 nucleotide sequence: TGTGCCAGCAGGGCGGGACCTTTCTACGAGCAGTACTTC. This chain links TRBV2 with TRBJ2-7; TRBD2 might be the D (6 bases). This CDR3 spans 13 amino acids. The V and J ends lost 6 bases and 3 bases respectively, with 12 bases between them. Per the germline V gene, CDR1 is SNHLY and CDR2 is FYNNEI. The full variable domain, with the rest looked up from reference TRBV2 and TRBJ2-7, is EPEVTQTPSHQVTQMGQEVILRCVPISNHLYFYWYRQILGQKVEFLVSFYNNEISEKSEIFDDQFSVERPDGSNFTLKIRSTKLEDSAMYFCASRAGPFYEQYFGPGTRLTVT.

The chain employs TRBV13 and TRBJ1-2; D perhaps matches TRBD1 (5 bases). The V end lost 0 bases, the J end lost 4 bases, and 9 bases lay between the germline ends. CDR1 and CDR2 from the germline V gene are PRHDT and FYEKMQ (reference sequence). CDR3 length equals 14 residues. The CDR3 DNA sequence: TGTGCCAGCAGCTTAGGCAGGGTAAGCTATGGCTACACCTTC. Translating gives CASSLGRVSYGYTF. The whole variable domain, remainder taken from reference TRBV13 and TRBJ1-2, is AAGVIQSPRHLIKEKRETATLKCYPIPRHDTVYWYQQGPGQDPQFLISFYEKMQSDKGSIPDRFSAQQFSDYHSELNMSSLELGDSALYFCASSLGRVSYGYTFGSGTRLTVV.

The rearrangement links TRBV6-6 to TRBJ2-7, with D possibly TRBD1 on 5 matching bases. Trimming took off 2 bases at V and 2 bases at J, with 16 bases between the two ends. From germline, CDR1 is MNHNY and CDR2 SVGAGI (reference sequence). This CDR3 is 16 amino acids long. The DNA for the CDR3 is TGTGCCAGCAGTTACCCGAAAGGCAGGGCAACCTACGAGCAGTACTTC. Translated: CASSYPKGRATYEQYF.

The rearrangement uses TRBV30 and TRBJ2-3; D is possibly TRBD1 (6 bases). V was cut by 5 bases and J by 6 bases, with 15 bases left in between. CDR1 and CDR2 (germline): GTSNPN, SVGIG (reference sequence). CDR3 length: 13 amino acids. CDR3 sequence reads: CAWVRWGRDTQYF. The DNA of the CDR3 is TGTGCCTGGGTGAGATGGGGGCGTGATACGCAGTATTTT.

The J gene is TRBJ2-7, the V gene TRBV19; D may be TRBD2 (6 bases). Germline CDR1 LNHDA, CDR2 SQIVND (reference sequence). This CDR3 is 13 amino acids long. Trimming removed 8 bases at V and 2 bases at J, with 13 bases between. The CDR3 sequence is CASALAVTYEQYF. CDR3 DNA sequence: TGTGCCAGTGCCTTAGCGGTCACCTACGAGCAGTACTTC.

V gene TRBV27 combines with J gene TRBJ2-7; 8 nucleotides line up with TRBD1. Germline V gene data show CDR1 as MNHEY and CDR2 as SMNVEV (reference sequence). The CDR3 spans 13 residues. V gave up 8 bases and J gave up 5 bases; unmatched junction bases: 8. CDR3 DNA: TGTGCCAGCCCGGACAGGGCGGGCGACGAGCAGTACTTC. As protein: CASPDRAGDEQYF.

This chain connects TRBV18 to TRBJ1-4; no firm D call. The CDR3 length is 13 residues. The V end was cut by 6 bases, the J end by 6 bases, with 11 bases between. CDR1 is KGHSH, CDR2 LQKENI, per germline. The CDR3 sequence is CASSVAEDEKLFF. In nucleotides, the CDR3 is TGTGCCAGCTCGGTTGCAGAAGATGAAAAACTGTTTTTT.

This rearrangement joins TRBV28 to TRBJ1-1; D possibly corresponds to TRBD1 (5 bases). CDR1 is MDHEN, CDR2 SYDVKM, per germline. The V gene lost 5 bases and the J gene lost 11 bases, with 15 bases spanning the gap. This CDR3 is 12 amino acids long. The CDR3 nucleotides read TGTGCCAGCAGTGAGTCCCCGGGGGATGCTTTCTTT. Translated, it gives CASSESPGDAFF.

The V and J genes are TRBV30 and TRBJ2-3, with D unclear. Per the germline V gene, CDR1 is GTSNPN and CDR2 is SVGIG (reference sequence). This CDR3 region has 13 residues. V lost 0 bases to trimming and J lost 3 bases, with 7 bases between them. This chain's CDR3 is CAWSVSSTDTQYF. Here the CDR3 DNA reads TGTGCCTGGAGTGTTAGCTCAACAGATACGCAGTATTTT.

The V gene is TRBV29-1, the J gene TRBJ2-5; a weak D match, TRBD2 (5 bases). Trimming removed 6 bases from V and 1 base from J, with 12 bases in between. This CDR3 has 13 residues. From germline, CDR1 is SQVTM and CDR2 ANQGSEA. This CDR3 reads CSVLAGSQETQYF. The CDR3, as DNA: TGCAGCGTCTTGGCGGGCTCCCAAGAGACCCAGTACTTC.

The rearrangement uses TRBV28 and TRBJ1-2; D gene unclear. Trimming left V 6 bases short and J 0 bases short, with 8 bases between. Germline V gives CDR1 MDHEN, CDR2 SYDVKM. This CDR3 contains 13 residues. The DNA for the CDR3 is TGTGCCAGCAGCCCGAAGCCTAACTATGGCTACACCTTC. This translates into CASSPKPNYGYTF.

The chain combines TRBV10-3 with TRBJ2-7, with a tentative D call TRBD2 (6 bases). The germline V gene has CDR1 ENHRY and CDR2 SYGVKD. The V and J ends lost 3 bases and 0 bases respectively, with 9 bases between them. The CDR3 contains 14 residues. CDR3 protein: CAISELEGSYEQYF. The CDR3 DNA reads as TGTGCCATCAGTGAACTGGAGGGCTCCTACGAGCAGTACTTC.

The V and J genes are TRBV11-2 and TRBJ2-7; tentative D call: TRBD1 (6 bases). V lost 1 base, J lost 4 bases, and 11 bases lay in between. Germline CDR1 is SGHAT and CDR2 is FQNNGV. The length of the CDR3 is 14 residues. The CDR3 nucleotides are TGTGCCAGCAGCTTAGGAAGACAGGTTTACGAGCAGTACTTC. The encoded protein is CASSLGRQVYEQYF.

The chain carries TRBV7-8 and TRBJ2-1; maybe TRBD2 (5 bases). The CDR3 is 15 amino acids. Per the germline V gene, CDR1 is SGHVS and CDR2 is FQNEAQ. V was clipped by 3 bases and J by 0 bases, with 9 bases between them. The CDR3 spells CASSLISASYNEQFF. The CDR3 coding sequence is TGTGCCAGCAGCTTGATTAGCGCCTCCTACAATGAGCAGTTCTTC.